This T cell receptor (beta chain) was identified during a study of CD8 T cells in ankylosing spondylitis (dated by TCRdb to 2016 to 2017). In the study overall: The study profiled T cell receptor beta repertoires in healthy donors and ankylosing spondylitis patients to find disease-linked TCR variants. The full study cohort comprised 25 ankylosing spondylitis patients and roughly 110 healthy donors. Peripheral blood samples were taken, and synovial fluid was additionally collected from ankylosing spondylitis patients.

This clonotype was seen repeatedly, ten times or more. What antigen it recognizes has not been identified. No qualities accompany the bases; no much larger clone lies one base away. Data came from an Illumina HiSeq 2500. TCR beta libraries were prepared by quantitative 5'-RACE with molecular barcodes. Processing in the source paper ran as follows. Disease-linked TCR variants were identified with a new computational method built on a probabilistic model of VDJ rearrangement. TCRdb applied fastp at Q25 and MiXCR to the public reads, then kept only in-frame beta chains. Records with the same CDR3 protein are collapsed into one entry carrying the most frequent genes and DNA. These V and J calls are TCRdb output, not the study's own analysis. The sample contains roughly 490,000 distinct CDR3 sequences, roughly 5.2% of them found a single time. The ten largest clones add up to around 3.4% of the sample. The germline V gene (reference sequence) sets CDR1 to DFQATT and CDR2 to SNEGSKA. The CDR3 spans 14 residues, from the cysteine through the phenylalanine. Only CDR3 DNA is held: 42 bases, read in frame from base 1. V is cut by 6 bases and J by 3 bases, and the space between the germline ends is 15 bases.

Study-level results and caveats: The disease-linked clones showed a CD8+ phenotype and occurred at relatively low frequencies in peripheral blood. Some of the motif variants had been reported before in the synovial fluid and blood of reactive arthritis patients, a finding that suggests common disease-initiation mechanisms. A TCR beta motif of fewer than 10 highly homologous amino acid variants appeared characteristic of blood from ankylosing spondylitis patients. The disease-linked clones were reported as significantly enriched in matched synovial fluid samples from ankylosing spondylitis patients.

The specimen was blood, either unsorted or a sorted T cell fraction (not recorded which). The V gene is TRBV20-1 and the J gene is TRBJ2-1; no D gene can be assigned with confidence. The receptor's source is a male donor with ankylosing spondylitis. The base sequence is TGCAGTGCCAGAAGCCTGATTCACTACAATGAGCAGTTCTTC. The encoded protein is CSARSLIHYNEQFF.